The 22 T cell receptor beta chains below all came from one sample that was sequenced in a study of T-cell reconstitution after alpha-beta-depleted transplantation in children. TCRbeta library construction was performed incorporating unique molecular identifiers. TCRdb analysed the PCR reads with MiXCR anew, one entry per CDR3 protein. Seen here are more than 200,000 distinct CDR3 sequences, under 30% observed once, and the top ten hold 4.5% to 5.5%. The sample in question was PBMCs, mostly from graft donor cells, obtained 360 days after TCRalphabeta/CD19-depleted stem cell transplant. The source of these receptors is a female patient aged 2 to 10 who had a stem cell transplant for congenital amegakaryocytic thrombocytopenia, so the T cells may come from the graft donor.

The V and J genes are TRBV4-2 and TRBJ2-1; 14 bases agree with TRBD2. Unmatched junction bases numbered 12, after V lost 5 bases and J lost 12 bases. The CDR3 is 16 amino acids. Germline-derived CDR1 and CDR2 are LGHNA and YNFKEQ. The CDR3 DNA reads TGTGCCAGCAGCACACTTGCGGGACTAGCGGGAGTTGGGCAGTTCTTC. It encodes CASSTLAGLAGVGQFF.

The CDR3 DNA reads TGTGCCGTATCCGCCCGGGACAGGGACTACAATGAGCAGTTCTTC. Encoded protein: CAVSARDRDYNEQFF. The chain uses TRBV12-3 or TRBV12-4 and TRBJ2-1; 9 bases match TRBD1. The ends lost 11 bases at V and 3 bases at J; junction bases unmatched: 11. The CDR3 runs to 15 residues.

The table lists this clonotype with many counts. The rearrangement uses TRBV12-3 or TRBV12-4 and TRBJ2-5, with a possible D match to TRBD1 (5 bases). V lost 2 bases to trimming and J lost 5 bases, with 21 bases between them. The CDR3 extends over 17 amino acids. For the CDR3, the DNA is TGTGCCAGCAGTTTATCACTCAGACTGGGGCTTGAGGAGACCCAGTACTTC. It yields the protein CASSLSLRLGLEETQYF.

A few counts support this clonotype. The chain links TRBV7-8 to TRBJ2-1; 8 bases align to TRBD1. Germline values: CDR1 SGHVS, CDR2 FQNEAQ. CDR3 length equals 14 residues. CDR3 residues: CASRRGPGGDEQFF. The DNA for the CDR3 is TGTGCTTCACGTAGGGGACCAGGGGGCGATGAGCAGTTCTTC.

The V and J genes are TRBV18 and TRBJ2-4; possibly TRBD1 or TRBD2 for D (5 bases each). The CDR3 is made up of 14 amino acids. V was trimmed by 6 bases and J by 0 bases, leaving 9 bases between them. Germline V gives CDR1 KGHSH, CDR2 LQKENI. The CDR3 sequence is CASSGEIAKNIQYF. The CDR3 DNA reads TGTGCCAGCTCGGGGGAGATAGCCAAAAACATTCAGTACTTC.

The rearrangement links TRBV5-6 to TRBJ1-1; D might be TRBD1 (5 bases). This CDR3 is built from 12 residues. Germline V gives CDR1 SGHDT, CDR2 YYEEEE. Trimming shortened V by 2 bases and J by 6 bases, and 8 bases separated the two germline ends. The CDR3 loop reads CASSFGGAEAFF. The CDR3 DNA reads as TGTGCCAGCAGCTTCGGGGGGGCTGAAGCTTTCTTT.

The rearrangement joins TRBV20-1 to TRBJ2-7; 13 bases are a match to TRBD2. After removal of 6 bases from V and 2 bases from J, the junction contained 16 bases not matched to a gene. This CDR3 region has 18 residues. From germline, CDR1 is DFQATT and CDR2 SNEGSKA (reference sequence). CDR3 coding DNA: TGCAGTGCCGTCGGGGGACTAGCGGGAACCTACACAACCTACGAGCAGTACTTC. Its protein product is CSAVGGLAGTYTTYEQYF.

This chain joins TRBV10-3 and TRBJ2-7, with D unresolved. The CDR3 is 13 amino acids. The V end was cut by 6 bases, the J end by 1 base, with 10 bases between. Per germline, CDR1 ENHRY and CDR2 SYGVKD. The CDR3 reads CAIRSGLSYEQYF. The CDR3 coding sequence is TGTGCCATCAGGTCCGGATTATCCTACGAGCAGTACTTC.

This clonotype was detected only a few times. V and J are TRBV4-1 and TRBJ2-3; 13 bases are a match to TRBD2. This CDR3 is 18 amino acids long. Germline V gene sequence: CDR1 MGHRA, CDR2 YSYEKL. Trimming took 3 bases from V and 3 from J; bases not matched to a gene: 9. Here the CDR3 reads CASSQGLAGPWGTDTQYF. The CDR3 DNA is TGCGCCAGCAGCCAGGGACTAGCGGGGCCCTGGGGGACAGATACGCAGTATTTT.

This clonotype has only a few counts. The chain joins TRBV14 to TRBJ1-1; perhaps TRBD1 as D (6 bases). With 3 bases removed from V and 8 bases from J, the gap between germline ends came to 13 bases. CDR3 length equals 13 residues. Germline CDR1 and CDR2: SGHDN and FVKESK. The CDR3 region is CASSHAGVVEAFF. The CDR3 DNA is TGTGCCAGCAGCCATGCAGGGGTTGTGGAAGCTTTCTTT.

The chain couples TRBV5-1 to TRBJ1-2; D is unclear. The CDR3 length is 12 residues. The V end lost 4 bases, the J end lost 6 bases, and 10 bases lay between the germline ends. From germline, CDR1 is SGHRS and CDR2 YFSETQ. The CDR3 here is CASSPTRDGYTF. The CDR3 DNA reads TGCGCCAGCAGCCCCACGAGGGATGGCTACACCTTC.

The gene calls are TRBV27 and TRBJ1-3; possible D gene TRBD1, 5 bases. CDR1 MNHEY and CDR2 SMNVEV come from the germline V gene (reference sequence). CDR3 length: 14 amino acids. Trimming cost V 0 bases and J 7 bases, with 10 bases left between them. The CDR3 coding sequence is TGTGCCAGCAGTTTATCTGCAGGGCGCAACACCATATATTTT. This gives the protein CASSLSAGRNTIYF.

This clonotype came up a few times. The CDR3 DNA follows: TGTGCCAGTAGTTACTCATCCGGGATCCGCACCGGGGAGCTGTTTTTT. It translates to CASSYSSGIRTGELFF. The rearrangement uses TRBV19 and TRBJ2-2, with D possibly TRBD2 on 5 matching bases. The V gene's germline CDR1 is LNHDA and CDR2 SQIVND (reference sequence). The CDR3 totals 16 residues. Deletions cut 5 bases from V and 4 bases from J, with 17 bases between.

J is TRBJ1-5 and V is TRBV4-1; possible D gene TRBD1, 5 bases. V lost 0 bases to trimming and J lost 7 bases, with 13 bases between them. Germline V gives CDR1 MGHRA, CDR2 YSYEKL. This CDR3 is built from 15 residues. The chain's CDR3 is CASSQEGQAWQPQHF. CDR3 bases: TGCGCCAGCAGCCAAGAGGGGCAGGCTTGGCAGCCCCAGCATTTT.

For the CDR3, the DNA is TGTGCCAGCAGTTACTTCTTAAAGAACGGGAACACTGAAGCTTTCTTT. Its protein is CASSYFLKNGNTEAFF. This sequence joins TRBV6-5 and TRBJ1-1; D ambiguous. The length of the CDR3 is 16 residues. Germline assignment: CDR1 MNHEY and CDR2 SVGAGI. The V end lost 1 base, the J end lost 1 base, and 13 bases lay between the germline ends.

This clonotype was counted many times. The chain has TRBV29-1 and TRBJ2-4; 7 nucleotides match TRBD1. CDR1 is SQVTM and CDR2 is ANQGSEA in the germline V gene. The CDR3 consists of 17 residues. The trim removed 6 bases at V and 6 bases at J, leaving 20 bases unmatched. This CDR3 is CSVTVTGTAARGNIQYF. The CDR3, as DNA: TGCAGCGTAACCGTAACCGGGACAGCGGCTAGAGGAAACATTCAGTACTTC.

This clonotype has a handful of counts. The V gene is TRBV20-1, the J gene TRBJ2-7; tentatively, D is TRBD1 or TRBD2 (5 bases each). V was trimmed by 5 bases and J by 6 bases, leaving 17 bases between them. Germline values: CDR1 DFQATT, CDR2 SNEGSKA (reference sequence). CDR3 length: 13 amino acids. The CDR3 region is CSASIRGLGEQYF. Written as DNA, the CDR3 is TGCAGTGCTTCCATTCGGGGCCTTGGCGAGCAGTACTTC.

This clonotype was recorded at least ten times. This chain joins TRBV7-2 and TRBJ2-1, with TRBD1 as a possible D gene (6 bases). CDR3 length: 14 amino acids. Per the germline V gene, CDR1 is SGHTA and CDR2 is FQGNSA. The ends were cut back, 0 bases at V and 5 bases at J, with 8 bases in the middle. CDR3 in DNA: TGTGCCAGCAGCTTAGCGGGGGCTAACAATGAGCAGTTCTTC. As protein: CASSLAGANNEQFF.

This clonotype has a handful of counts. The genes are TRBV3-1 and TRBJ1-6, with D hard to call. Deletions cut 1 base from V and 8 bases from J, with 6 bases between. CDR1 and CDR2 (germline): LGHDT, YNNKEL (reference sequence). CDR3 length: 13 amino acids. CDR3 protein: CASSQGWYSPLHF. The CDR3 DNA reads TGTGCCAGCAGCCAAGGCTGGTATTCACCCCTCCACTTT.

The sample holds a few counts of this clonotype. V gene TRBV15 combines with J gene TRBJ2-7; maybe TRBD2 (6 bases). Looked up from germline, CDR1 is LNHNV and CDR2 is YYDKDF (reference sequence). CDR3 length: 15 amino acids. The V end lost 1 base, the J end lost 3 bases, and 13 bases lay between the germline ends. The CDR3 DNA reads TGTGCCACCAGCAGAGCCCCGGGAGCAGTCTACGAGCAGTACTTC. Protein: CATSRAPGAVYEQYF. Using reference TRBV15 and TRBJ2-7 for the parts outside the CDR3, the full variable domain is DAMVIQNPRYQVTQFGKPVTLSCSQTLNHNVMYWYQQKSSQAPKLLFHYYDKDFNNEADTPDNFQSRRPNTSFCFLDIRSPGLGDTAMYLCATSRAPGAVYEQYFGPGTRLTVT.

This clonotype was found a few times. The rearrangement uses TRBV6-1 and TRBJ2-5, with D unresolved. CDR1 and CDR2 from the germline V gene are MNHNS and SASEGT. Trimming stripped 2 bases from V and 5 bases from J, with 12 bases between. The CDR3 consists of 14 residues. CDR3 loop: CASSELEFRETQYF. The CDR3 bases are TGTGCCAGCAGTGAACTGGAGTTTAGGGAGACCCAGTACTTC.

V is TRBV5-1 and J is TRBJ2-1; TRBD2 matches 9 bases. The germline V gene has CDR1 SGHRS and CDR2 YFSETQ. The ends lost 4 bases at V and 9 bases at J; junction bases unmatched: 11. This CDR3 has 15 amino acids. Written as DNA, the CDR3 is TGCGCCAGCAGCATACCCGGGACTAGCTCTAGTGAGCAGTTCTTC. This sequence encodes CASSIPGTSSSEQFF.